These T cell receptor beta chains were read from a single sample in a study of cytomegalovirus exposure and HLA in healthy donors. The assay was immunoSEQ multiplex PCR, and TCRdb's table has in-frame clones only and misses some. The sample lists some 140,000 clones, approximately 70% occurring once. The specimen was PBMCs. The receptors were sampled from a human donor in good health. The conserved cysteine and the conserved F or W are not part of the CDR3 here.

v_gene	j_gene	CDR3aa
TRBV29-1	TRBJ2-3	SANPGTSADTQY
TRBV14	TRBJ1-4	ASSQEGTLRRGREKLF
TRBV19	TRBJ2-1	ASGSQGAFGNEQF
TRBV12-5	TRBJ2-5	ASATDPGTQY
TRBV11-2	TRBJ2-7	ASSLGRQANEQY
TRBV7-3	TRBJ1-1	ASSPTVNTEAF
TRBV6-1	TRBJ2-2	ASSASGVGELF
TRBV6-5	TRBJ2-2	ASSHFGQGGTGELF
TRBV9	TRBJ1-2	ASSGGRGAGRKGINGYT
TRBV9	TRBJ2-5	ASSVIAGGPVETQY
TRBV7-2	TRBJ2-7	ASSLARGPFYEQY
TRBV7-9	TRBJ2-7	ASSQGSYEQY
TRBV7-3	TRBJ2-7	ASSLMGTSGYYEQY
TRBV18	TRBJ2-7	ASSPGQPSTEQY
TRBV5-4	TRBJ2-3	ASSSGTTSGTDTQY
TRBV19	TRBJ1-2	ASSMLRAGALYGYT
TRBV6-5	TRBJ2-7	ASLDRDSYEQY
TRBV25-1	TRBJ2-6	ASSVIPGVPGANVLT
TRBV5-6	TRBJ2-5	ASSLRQGQETQY
TRBV18	TRBJ2-7	ASSPSPGVYEQY
TRBV6-5	TRBJ2-7	ASSYSKAASYEQY
TRBV18	TRBJ1-5	ASSPQPPGSNQPQH
TRBV19	TRBJ1-5	ASSNAGGNQPQH
TRBV19	TRBJ2-1	ASSIGGDYNEQF
TRBV2	TRBJ2-3	ASMGSPVLAY
TRBV9	TRBJ1-4	ASSVGDRGDEKLF
TRBV4-1	TRBJ2-2	ASQLNTGELF
TRBV14	TRBJ2-3	ASSQDITGGPDTQY
TRBV27	TRBJ2-5	ASSSLAAQETQY
TRBV7-2	TRBJ2-7	ASSSGTTPYEQY
TRBV7-2	TRBJ2-2	ASSPFLGARINTGELF
TRBV2	-	ASGSTSGGSSYEQY
TRBV5-6	TRBJ2-1	ASTAHNEQF
TRBV2	TRBJ2-7	ASSGGGWGD
TRBV4-1	TRBJ2-7	ASSQWVSGQGTSYEQY
TRBV7-9	TRBJ1-1	ASSQGPEAF